This is a list of T cell receptor beta chains from one sample in a study of blood T cell repertoires in COVID-19. The table came from immunoSEQ multiplex PCR; TCRdb's copy has only in-frame clones and leaves some out. The top ten hold under 55% of the sample, which has 25,000 to 30,000 clones, approximately 89% seen once. Sequencing was carried out using peripheral blood. The receptors shown here come from a human donor with acute or convalescent COVID-19. The donor label of this sample is uncertain. Both conserved end residues are part of each CDR3. The D gene is left open where the match is weak. Clone size is not always given. Where it is, it says once, few, many or a class for expanded clones.

>TRBV7-2|.|.|13|TRBJ1-1
TGTGCCAGCAGCTCGTCAGGCTACACTGAAGCTTTCTTT
CASSSSGYTEAFF
>TRBV6-5|.|.|15|TRBJ1-1
TGTGCCAGCAGTTACGGGCCAGGGAGGGGAACTGAAGCTTTCTTT
CASSYGPGRGTEAFF
>TRBV11-1|.|once|16|TRBJ1-3
TGTGCCAGCAGCCCGGACAGCTTTCCCTCTGGAAACACCATATATTTT
CASSPDSFPSGNTIYF
>TRBV6-5|.|.|15|TRBJ2-3
TGTGCCAGCAGGAGCTGGGGGGGGGCCACAGATACGCAGTATTTT
CASRSWGGATDTQYF
>TRBV28|.|.|14|TRBJ1-2
TGTGCCAGCAGTTCCCCCTCAGGGAACTATGGCTACACCTTC
CASSSPSGNYGYTF
>TRBV5-6|TRBD1|.|13|TRBJ1-2
TGTGCCAGCAGCCGAAGACAGGGGGATGGCTACACCTTC
CASSRRQGDGYTF
>TRBV7-2|TRBD1|once|14|TRBJ2-1
TGTGCCAGCAGCTCGGGACAGGGGATCAATGAGCAGTTCTTC
CASSSGQGINEQFF
>TRBV7-6|.|.|15|TRBJ2-3
TGTGCCAGCAGCGCGATGACGCCAGGCATAGATACGCAGTATTTT
CASSAMTPGIDTQYF
>TRBV2|.|.|13|TRBJ2-5
TGTGCCAGCAGGTTAACAGCCCAAGACACCCAGTACTTC
CASRLTAQDTQYF
>TRBV11-2|.|.|13|TRBJ2-6
TGTGCCAGCAGCCTCTCTGGGGCCAACGTCCTGACTTTC
CASSLSGANVLTF
>TRBV28|.|.|11|TRBJ2-7
TGTGCCAGCAGTTTACGCGGCGAGCAGTACTTC
CASSLRGEQYF
>TRBV29-1|.|.|13|TRBJ1-2
TGCAGCGCTGCTCCGGGGGAAGGCTATGGCTACACCTTC
CSAAPGEGYGYTF
>TRBV7-8|.|.|19|TRBJ2-6
TGTGCCAGCAGCTCCCCACCCGGGATTCGATACTCTGGGGCCAACGTCCTGACTTTC
CASSSPPGIRYSGANVLTF
>TRBV7-9|.|.|14|TRBJ1-2
TGTGCCAGCAGCTTAGGACAGCATAACTATGGCTACACCTTC
CASSLGQHNYGYTF
>TRBV6-1|.|.|14|TRBJ2-3
TGTGCCAGCAGTGAGCGGGGTCTCCGGGATACGCAGTATTTT
CASSERGLRDTQYF
>TRBV6-1|.|once|14|TRBJ2-7
TGTGCCAGCAGTGAAGTGAAGGGAGCTTACGAGCAGTACTTC
CASSEVKGAYEQYF
>TRBV11-2|TRBD2|.|16|TRBJ2-7
TGTGCCAGCAGATCCCACCCTAGCGGGAGCCCCTACGAGCAGTACTTC
CASRSHPSGSPYEQYF
>TRBV12-3/TRBV12-4|.|.|13|TRBJ2-3
TGTGCCAGCAGCCTGGCCGGCACAGATACGCAGTATTTT
CASSLAGTDTQYF
>TRBV19|TRBD1|.|14|TRBJ1-2
TGTGCCAGTAGTCTTGACAGGGGTGGCTATGGCTACACCTTC
CASSLDRGGYGYTF
>TRBV5-1|.|.|15|TRBJ1-1
TGCGCCAGCAGCTTGGAGGGAGGGGGGTCCGCTGAAGCTTTCTTT
CASSLEGGGSAEAFF
>TRBV28|.|.|14|TRBJ1-2
TGTGCCAGCAGTTTTGGTCGACAAAACTATGGCTACACCTTC
CASSFGRQNYGYTF
>TRBV3-1/TRBV3-2|TRBD2|.|18|TRBJ2-3
TGTGCCAGCAGCCAAGGATTGGTAGCGGGGGGGCAGGTAGATACGCAGTATTTT
CASSQGLVAGGQVDTQYF
>TRBV9|.|.|16|TRBJ2-1
TGTGCCAGCAGCGCCGCCAGCGGTGGCACCTACAATGAGCAGTTCTTC
CASSAASGGTYNEQFF
>TRBV28|.|.|14|TRBJ1-5
TGTGCCAGGGGGGCAAGGGGAAGCAATCAGCCCCAGCATTTT
CARGARGSNQPQHF
>TRBV7-8|.|.|16|TRBJ1-5
TGTGCCAGCAGCTTAACGAACAGAAGCCCAACTCAGCCCCAGCATTTT
CASSLTNRSPTQPQHF
>TRBV14|.|.|14|TRBJ2-1
TGTGCCAGCAGCCAAGGAGGACAGTACAATGAGCAGTTCTTC
CASSQGGQYNEQFF
>TRBV7-2|TRBD1|.|17|TRBJ2-7
TGTGCCAGCAGCTTAGGCCTCCCAGGACAGGTCTCCTACGAGCAGTACTTC
CASSLGLPGQVSYEQYF
>TRBV4-1|.|.|18|TRBJ2-3
TGCGCCAGCAGCCAAGAGTTTCGAGGGGGACCTTACACAGATACGCAGTATTTT
CASSQEFRGGPYTDTQYF
>TRBV19|TRBD2|.|15|TRBJ2-2
TGTGCCAGTAGTATAGCGGGGGGGAACACCGGGGAGCTGTTTTTT
CASSIAGGNTGELFF